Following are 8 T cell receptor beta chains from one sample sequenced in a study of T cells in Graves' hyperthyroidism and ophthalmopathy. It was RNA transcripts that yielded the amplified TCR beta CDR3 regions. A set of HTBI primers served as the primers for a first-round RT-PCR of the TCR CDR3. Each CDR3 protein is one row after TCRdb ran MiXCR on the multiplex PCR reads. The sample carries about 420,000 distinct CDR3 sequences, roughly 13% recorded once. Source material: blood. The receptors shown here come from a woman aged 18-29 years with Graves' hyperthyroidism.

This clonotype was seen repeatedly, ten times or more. This CDR3 reads CAWSVKGSGNTIYF. CDR3 nucleotide sequence: TGTGCCTGGAGTGTAAAGGGTTCGGGAAACACCATATATTTT. This chain joins TRBV30 and TRBJ1-3; no firm D call. The CDR3 runs 14 residues. The germline V gene encodes CDR1 GTSNPN and CDR2 SVGIG (reference sequence). V lost 0 bases and J 4 bases, leaving 10 bases between the germline ends. Drawing the rest from reference TRBV30 and TRBJ1-3, the complete variable domain is SQTIHQWPATLVQPVGSPLSLECTVEGTSNPNLYWYRQAAGRGLQLLFYSVGIGQISSEVPQNLSASRPQDRQFILSSKKLLLSDSGFYLCAWSVKGSGNTIYFGEGSWLTVV.

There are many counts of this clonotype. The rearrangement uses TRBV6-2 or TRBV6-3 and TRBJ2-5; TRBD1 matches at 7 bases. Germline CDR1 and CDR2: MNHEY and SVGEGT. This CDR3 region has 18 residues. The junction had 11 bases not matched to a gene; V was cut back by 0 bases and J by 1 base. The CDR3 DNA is TGTGCCAGCAGTTACTCCTTTGCCCTTGGGGACAGCCAAGAGACCCAGTACTTC. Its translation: CASSYSFALGDSQETQYF.

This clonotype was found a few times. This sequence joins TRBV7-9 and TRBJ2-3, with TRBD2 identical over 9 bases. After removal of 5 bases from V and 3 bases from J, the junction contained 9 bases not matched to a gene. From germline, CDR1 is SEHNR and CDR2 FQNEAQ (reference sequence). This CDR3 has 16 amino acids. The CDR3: CASSRGGAIATDTQYF. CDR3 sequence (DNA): TGTGCCAGCAGCCGCGGGGGGGCGATCGCTACAGATACGCAGTATTTT.

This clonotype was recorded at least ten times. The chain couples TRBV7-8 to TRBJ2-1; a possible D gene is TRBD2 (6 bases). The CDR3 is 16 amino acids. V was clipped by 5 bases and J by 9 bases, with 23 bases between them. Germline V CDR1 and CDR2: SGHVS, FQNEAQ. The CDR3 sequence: CASSHWGESAIGEQFF. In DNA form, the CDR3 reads TGTGCCAGCAGCCACTGGGGGGAGAGTGCAATTGGTGAGCAGTTCTTC.

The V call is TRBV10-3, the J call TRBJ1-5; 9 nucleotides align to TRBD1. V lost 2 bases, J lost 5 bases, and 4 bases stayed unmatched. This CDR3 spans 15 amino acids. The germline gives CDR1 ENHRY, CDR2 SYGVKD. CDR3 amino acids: CAISEGTGHDQPQHF. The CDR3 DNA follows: TGTGCCATCAGTGAGGGGACAGGGCACGATCAGCCCCAGCATTTT.

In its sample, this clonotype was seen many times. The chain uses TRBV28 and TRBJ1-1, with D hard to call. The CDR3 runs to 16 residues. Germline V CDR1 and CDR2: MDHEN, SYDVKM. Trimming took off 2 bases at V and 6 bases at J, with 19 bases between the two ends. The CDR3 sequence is CASSLPRSRTNPEAFF. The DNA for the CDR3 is TGTGCCAGCAGTTTACCCCGGTCCAGAACTAACCCTGAAGCTTTCTTT. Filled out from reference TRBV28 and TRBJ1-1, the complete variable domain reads DVKVTQSSRYLVKRTGEKVFLECVQDMDHENMFWYRQDPGLGLRLIYFSYDVKMKEKGDIPEGYSVSREKKERFSLILESASTNQTSMYLCASSLPRSRTNPEAFFGQGTRLTVV.

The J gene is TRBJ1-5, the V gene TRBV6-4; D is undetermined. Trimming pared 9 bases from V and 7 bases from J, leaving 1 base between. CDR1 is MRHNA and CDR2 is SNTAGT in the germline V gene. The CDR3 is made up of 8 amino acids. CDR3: CARQPQHF. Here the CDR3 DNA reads TGTGCCAGACAGCCCCAGCATTTT.

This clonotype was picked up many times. CDR3 protein: CASSSSGRGTDTQYF. The DNA of the CDR3 is TGTGCCAGCAGTTCTAGCGGGAGAGGAACAGATACGCAGTATTTT. The V call is TRBV7-9, the J call TRBJ2-3, with 10 bases identical to TRBD2. This CDR3 spans 15 amino acids. Germline values: CDR1 SEHNR, CDR2 FQNEAQ (reference sequence). Trimming at V came to 6 bases and at J to 3 bases, leaving 6 bases not matched to a gene.